These T cell receptor beta chains were read from a single sample in a study of identical twins. TCRdb re-called the 5' RACE reads with MiXCR, one entry per CDR3 protein. The sample lists some 96,000 distinct CDR3 sequences; 5.9% were seen once. The sequencing input was memory T cells sorted from blood. These receptors were taken from a woman in her 50s in good health. Each CDR3 is given with its conserved first and last residue. A D gene is named only where the DNA matches it firmly. Only some rows state a clone size, as once, few, many or a class for expanded clones.

CDR3 DNA | CDR3 protein | clone size | V gene | D gene | J gene
TGTGCCAGCAGTTACGACAGGTCCCGGCGTTCACCCCTCCACTTT | CASSYDRSRRSPLHF | many | TRBV6-5 | - | TRBJ1-6
TGCAGTGCTCCCTCGGGACTAGATAGCGGGGAGCTGTTTTTT | CSAPSGLDSGELFF | few | TRBV20-1 | TRBD2 | TRBJ2-2
TGTGCCAGCAGCCCCGGGACAGGGTTGGCCGGGGAGCTGTTTTTT | CASSPGTGLAGELFF | many | TRBV11-2 | TRBD1 | TRBJ2-2
TGTGCCAGCAGTTTGGTAGGGGCGAACACTGAAGCTTTCTTT | CASSLVGANTEAFF | many | TRBV12-3/TRBV12-4 | - | TRBJ1-1
TGTGCCACCAGTGAGGCAGGCCCCGAACAGCCCCAGCATTTT | CATSEAGPEQPQHF | many | TRBV24-1 | - | TRBJ1-5
TGCAGTGCTAATGGGGGTTCTAGCGGGAGGTCTGATACGCAGTATTTT | CSANGGSSGRSDTQYF | many | TRBV20-1 | TRBD2 | TRBJ2-3
TGTGCCAGCAGTGAATCTGGGCTTGGGAATGAAAAACTGTTTTTT | CASSESGLGNEKLFF | - | TRBV25-1 | - | TRBJ1-4
TGTGCCAGCACCCGCGGAGGGAACATGAACACTGAAGCTTTCTTT | CASTRGGNMNTEAFF | few | TRBV27 | - | TRBJ1-1
TGTGCCTGGAAGGAGATGATGAACACTGAAGCTTTCTTT | CAWKEMMNTEAFF | many | TRBV30 | - | TRBJ1-1
TGTGCCAGCAGCCCTCGGGAAGGCCAAGAGACCCAGTACTTC | CASSPREGQETQYF | many | TRBV5-5 | - | TRBJ2-5
TGTGCCAGCAGCACCCGGGAGGGGATAATGGAGACCCAGTACTTC | CASSTREGIMETQYF | many | TRBV5-5 | TRBD2 | TRBJ2-5
TGTGCCAGCACTACTCGGGCCGGGGACTCCTACAATGAGCAGTTCTTC | CASTTRAGDSYNEQFF | many | TRBV11-3 | - | TRBJ2-1
TGTGCCAGCAGCCAAGACGCCTATCGCTACAATGAGCAGTTCTTC | CASSQDAYRYNEQFF | many | TRBV3-1 | - | TRBJ2-1
TGCAGTGCCGCAGGGAAAAATGGCTACACCTTC | CSAAGKNGYTF | - | TRBV20-1 | - | TRBJ1-2
TGCGCCAGCAGTGGGCCGGGACAGGGAGAAGATACGCAGTATTTT | CASSGPGQGEDTQYF | many | TRBV10-1 | TRBD1 | TRBJ2-3
TGTGCCAGCAGCTTGAAGGGGGGGAACCAGCCCCAGCATTTT | CASSLKGGNQPQHF | many | TRBV5-5 | - | TRBJ1-5
TGTGCCAGCAGTTCCACGGTAGGGAAGTTCTTC | CASSSTVGKFF | many | TRBV28 | - | TRBJ2-1
TGTGCCAGCAGCTCGAACAGGGACCCCTATGGCTACACCTTC | CASSSNRDPYGYTF | many | TRBV7-2 | - | TRBJ1-2
TGCGCCAGCAGCTTGTCCGGGACGGGAGAGACCCAGTACTTC | CASSLSGTGETQYF | few | TRBV5-1 | - | TRBJ2-5
TGTGCCACCAGTGATTCTTTTACTAGCGGGCTATACAATGAGCAGTTCTTC | CATSDSFTSGLYNEQFF | many | TRBV24-1 | TRBD2 | TRBJ2-1
TGCAGCGTCGGCAGGGGGCTCGGTGAAGCTTTCTTT | CSVGRGLGEAFF | many | TRBV29-1 | TRBD1 | TRBJ1-1
TGCGCCAGCAGCTCGGACTCGCGGATTGAGCAGTTCTTC | CASSSDSRIEQFF | many | TRBV5-1 | - | TRBJ2-1
TGCGCCAGCAGCCAGGGACTACTGGGGGATACGCAGTATTTT | CASSQGLLGDTQYF | many | TRBV4-1 | TRBD2 | TRBJ2-3
TGTGCCAGCAGCCAAGTACTAGCGGGAGGAAGTGAGCAGTACTTC | CASSQVLAGGSEQYF | many | TRBV3-1 | TRBD2 | TRBJ2-7
TGTGCCAGCAGTCGGGAGCGCTCCTACAATGAGCAGTTCTTC | CASSRERSYNEQFF | many | TRBV2 | - | TRBJ2-1
TGTGCCACCAGTGACCCGACAGGGGGTACGGAAGAGCAGTACTTC | CATSDPTGGTEEQYF | many | TRBV24-1 | TRBD1 | TRBJ2-7
TGTGCCAGCAGCAAGGGACCGAGAAAAGATACGCAGTATTTT | CASSKGPRKDTQYF | many | TRBV12-3/TRBV12-4 | - | TRBJ2-3